This T cell receptor (beta chain) was profiled in a study of blood T cell repertoires in COVID-19. CDR3 size: 13 residues. V lost 6 bases to trimming and J lost 3 bases, with 12 bases between them. CDR1 and CDR2 (germline): MNHEY, SVGAGI. Methods used by the authors: Estimates of nucleated cell counts were drawn from the amplification of reference gene primers. Sequencing used immunoSEQ multiplex PCR; TCRdb keeps in-frame clones, though not all of them. That table furnishes V, J and clone size, whereas the DNA furnished D and trimming. The sample shows 250,000 to 350,000 clones, roughly 87% of them seen only once.

The specimen was peripheral blood. This sequence originates from a woman in her fifties or sixties who had recovered from COVID-19. V usage is TRBV6-5 and J usage is TRBJ2-7; TRBD2 is a possible D gene (6 bases). CDR3 region: CASRRTMGYEQYF. The CDR3 region has the DNA TGTGCCAGCAGGAGGACTATGGGCTACGAGCAGTACTTC.